The T cell receptor beta chain described here comes from a study of blood T cell repertoires in COVID-19. Participant age was 18 to 89 years, and participants resided in about two dozen US areas. The junction had 2 bases not matched to a gene; V was cut back by 0 bases and J by 6 bases. Germline V gives CDR1 SGHNT, CDR2 YYREEE (reference sequence). The CDR3 is made up of 14 amino acids. Clones were sequenced by immunoSEQ multiplex PCR, and TCRdb holds only the in-frame ones, with some missing. Among 130,000 to 150,000 clones listed, approximately 80% were seen once. The sequence was collected from a man between 50 and 59 years old who had recovered from COVID-19. The source material was PBMCs or T cells enriched from blood (not recorded which). The V gene is TRBV5-4, the J gene TRBJ2-7; the match to TRBD1 covers 11 bases. The CDR3 DNA is TGTGCCAGCAGCTTGGTAGGGACAGGGGGCGAGCAGTACTTC. Protein: CASSLVGTGGEQYF. Complete variable domain (other parts from reference TRBV5-4 and TRBJ2-7): ETGVTQSPTHLIKTRGQQVTLRCSSQSGHNTVSWYQQALGQGPQFIFQYYREEENGRGNFPPRFSGLQFPNYSSELNVNALELDDSALYLCASSLVGTGGEQYFGPGTRLTVT.